Following are 24 T cell receptor beta chains from one sample sequenced in a study of control samples from healthy donors and cancer patients. TCRdb keeps only in-frame clones here, not all; method: immunoSEQ multiplex PCR. The sample comprises over 100,000 clones, 92% of which are singletons, and about 2.2% rests with the top ten. Input material: blood. The receptors come from a woman aged 45 to 65 in good health.

The V gene is TRBV18, the J gene TRBJ1-5; TRBD1 aligns across 8 bases. The CDR3 runs 15 residues. Germline values: CDR1 KGHSH, CDR2 LQKENI. Trimming cost V 3 bases and J 6 bases; bases outside gene matches: 7. The chain's CDR3 is CASSPGQGNGQPQHF. The CDR3, as DNA: TGTGCCAGCTCACCCGGACAGGGTAATGGTCAGCCCCAGCATTTT.

The chain combines TRBV10-3 with TRBJ1-1; the match to TRBD1 covers 10 bases. Germline V gene sequence: CDR1 ENHRY, CDR2 SYGVKD. The CDR3 spans 15 residues. The V and J ends lost 8 bases and 3 bases, in that order; junction bases with no gene match: 9. CDR3 region: CAIGKTGGRDTEAFF. CDR3 nucleotides: TGTGCCATCGGGAAGACAGGGGGCCGGGACACTGAAGCTTTCTTT.

The chain combines TRBV3-1 (or the pseudogene TRBV3-2) with TRBJ2-5; D gene uncertain. The CDR3 has 13 residues. Looked up from germline, CDR1 is LGHDT and CDR2 is YNNKEL (reference sequence). Trimming took 1 base from V and 5 from J, leaving 8 bases between them. The CDR3 here is CASSQGFGETQYF. In DNA, the CDR3 is TGTGCCAGCAGCCAAGGTTTTGGTGAGACCCAGTACTTC.

V and J are TRBV20-1 and TRBJ2-3; D uncertain. There are 11 residues in the CDR3. Trimming left V 2 bases short and J 7 bases short, with 7 bases between. Germline V gene sequence: CDR1 DFQATT, CDR2 SNEGSKA (reference sequence). The CDR3 sequence: CSARSPNTQYF. DNA of the CDR3: TGCAGTGCTAGATCCCCAAATACGCAGTATTTT.

The V and J genes are TRBV5-5 and TRBJ2-4, with a weak D call TRBD1 (6 bases). The germline CDR1 and CDR2 sequences are SGHKS and YYEKEE (reference sequence). The V and J ends lost 3 bases and 5 bases respectively, with 15 bases between them. The CDR3 spans 15 residues. CDR3 sequence (DNA): TGTGCCAGCAGCTGGGAACAGGGAAATGAAAACATTCAGTACTTC. It is translated as CASSWEQGNENIQYF.

The chain links TRBV9 to TRBJ2-5; 12 bases fit TRBD1. This CDR3 comprises 16 residues. The germline gives CDR1 SGDLS, CDR2 YYNGEE. The V segment lost 4 bases and the J segment 5 bases; nucleotides outside the gene matches: 9. The chain's CDR3 is CASSYRDRGRRETQYF. The DNA of the CDR3 is TGTGCCAGCAGCTACCGGGACAGGGGGCGTAGGGAGACCCAGTACTTC.

The chain combines TRBV11-3 with TRBJ2-7; D perhaps matches TRBD2 (6 bases). The CDR3 runs 16 residues. The V end was cut by 2 bases, the J end by 5 bases, with 19 bases between. Germline V CDR1 and CDR2: SGHNT, YENEEA. CDR3 DNA sequence: TGTGCCAGCAGCTTACCCACCGGGACTCTTTCCAACGAGCAGTACTTC. Translated, it gives CASSLPTGTLSNEQYF. Full variable domain (remainder filled in from reference TRBV11-3 and TRBJ2-7): EAGVVQSPRYKIIEKKQPVAFWCNPISGHNTLYWYLQNLGQGPELLIRYENEEAVDDSQLPKDRFSAERLKGVDSTLKIQPAELGDSAVYLCASSLPTGTLSNEQYFGPGTRLTVT.

This clone occurred a few times. The CDR3, as DNA: TGTGCCAGCAGCTTGGACAGGACTGAAGCTTTCTTT. Translating it yields CASSLDRTEAFF. The chain combines TRBV5-4 with TRBJ1-1; the D gene is possibly TRBD1 (5 bases). CDR1 SGHNT and CDR2 YYREEE come from the germline V gene (reference sequence). The CDR3 consists of 12 residues. V lost 0 bases and J lost 5, with 5 bases in between.

The chain links TRBV5-1 to TRBJ1-2; 9 nucleotides align to TRBD1. From germline, CDR1 is SGHRS and CDR2 YFSETQ. The V segment lost 4 bases and the J segment 3 bases; nucleotides outside the gene matches: 7. This CDR3 is 15 amino acids long. CDR3 nucleotide sequence: TGCGCCAGCAGCCTGGGACAGGGAGGGGACTATGGCTACACCTTC. Translated, it gives CASSLGQGGDYGYTF.

V is TRBV6-5 and J is TRBJ1-4; no firm D call. The germline CDR1 and CDR2 sequences are MNHEY and SVGAGI. The CDR3 consists of 11 residues. The V end lost 2 bases, the J end lost 7 bases, and 2 bases lay between the germline ends. The CDR3 coding sequence is TGTGCCAGCAGTTACAGTGAAAAACTGTTTTTT. The encoded protein is CASSYSEKLFF.

The chain couples TRBV6-1 to TRBJ2-7, with 10 bases matching TRBD2. This CDR3 is 16 amino acids long. V trimming: 1 base; J trimming: 12 bases; junction bases outside the gene matches: 15. CDR1 MNHNS and CDR2 SASEGT come from the germline V gene. Written as DNA, the CDR3 is TGTGCCAGCAGTGAAGTATTGGGGCTAGCGGGAGTATTTCGGTACTTC. As protein: CASSEVLGLAGVFRYF.

The CDR3, as DNA: TGTGCCAGCAGCGCCGGGGGGGCCGTATTTACCGGGGAGCTGTTTTTT. It specifies CASSAGGAVFTGELFF. The chain uses TRBV9 and TRBJ2-2; 8 positions match TRBD2. There are 16 residues in the CDR3. Germline-derived CDR1 and CDR2 are SGDLS and YYNGEE. Trimming at V came to 3 bases and at J to 5 bases, leaving 9 bases not matched to a gene.

The chain combines TRBV7-2 with TRBJ1-1; D gene uncertain. Looked up from germline, CDR1 is SGHTA and CDR2 is FQGNSA. The V end was cut by 1 base, the J end by 13 bases, with 16 bases between. This CDR3 contains 13 residues. CDR3 region: CASSLEGPMVGFF. The CDR3 nucleotides read TGTGCCAGCAGCTTAGAGGGCCCCATGGTTGGTTTCTTT.

The chain links TRBV14 to TRBJ1-6; 7 bases are a match to TRBD1. After removal of 1 base from V and 7 bases from J, the junction contained 7 bases not matched to a gene. Germline CDR1 is SGHDN and CDR2 is FVKESK. This CDR3 has 16 amino acids. CDR3 DNA: TGTGCCAGCAGCCAAGTCGCGGGCAGGGGGAATTCACCCCTCCACTTT. Protein product: CASSQVAGRGNSPLHF.

The chain combines TRBV29-1 with TRBJ1-1; D is unclear. Germline V lookup: CDR1 SQVTM, CDR2 ANQGSEA. This CDR3 comprises 14 residues. V gave up 4 bases and J gave up 0 bases, with 12 bases separating them. The CDR3 DNA follows: TGCAGCGTTGTAAGGCAGGTGATGAACACTGAAGCTTTCTTT. Translated: CSVVRQVMNTEAFF. Filled out from reference TRBV29-1 and TRBJ1-1, the complete variable domain reads SAVISQKPSRDICQRGTSLTIQCQVDSQVTMMFWYRQQPGQSLTLIATANQGSEATYESGFVIDKFPISRPNLTFSTLTVSNMSPEDSSIYLCSVVRQVMNTEAFFGQGTRLTVV.

This chain joins TRBV5-4 and TRBJ2-5, with D possibly called TRBD1 or TRBD2 (5 bases each). The V gene lost 2 bases and the J gene lost 2 bases, with 13 bases spanning the gap. Looked up from germline, CDR1 is SGHNT and CDR2 is YYREEE (reference sequence). CDR3 length equals 15 residues. CDR3 sequence reads: CASSLLGANQETQYF. CDR3 in DNA: TGTGCCAGCAGCTTACTCGGGGCCAATCAAGAGACCCAGTACTTC.

Only one count was recorded for this clone. This chain uses TRBV5-8 with TRBJ1-2; possible D gene TRBD1, 5 bases. Germline V lookup: CDR1 SGHTS, CDR2 YDEGEE. V was cut by 0 bases and J by 4 bases, with 13 bases left in between. CDR3 length: 15 residues. The CDR3 loop is CASSLVLKGTYGYTF. The DNA for the CDR3 is TGTGCCAGCAGCTTGGTTCTGAAAGGGACCTATGGCTACACCTTC.

The CDR3 nucleotides read TGCAGCGCCCGAACCACCGGACAGCATAGCACAGATACGCAGTATTTT. Protein: CSARTTGQHSTDTQYF. The chain uses TRBV29-1 and TRBJ2-3, with D possibly TRBD1 on 6 matching bases. Between the trimmed V and J ends, which lost 7 bases and 0 bases, there was a span of 20 bases. CDR3 length: 16 amino acids. CDR1 is SQVTM, CDR2 ANQGSEA, per germline.

V usage is TRBV19 and J usage is TRBJ1-1, with D perhaps matching TRBD1 (6 bases). The CDR3 is 13 residues long. Germline assignment: CDR1 LNHDA and CDR2 SQIVND (reference sequence). The V gene lost 7 bases and the J gene lost 2 bases, with 11 bases spanning the gap. CDR3 residues: CASIPDRNTEAFF. DNA for the CDR3: TGTGCCAGTATCCCGGACAGAAACACTGAAGCTTTCTTT.

This rearrangement joins TRBV12-3 or TRBV12-4 to TRBJ1-2, with D maybe TRBD1 (5 bases). Trimming removed 4 bases from V and 1 base from J, with 7 bases in between. This CDR3 region has 13 residues. In DNA, the CDR3 is TGTGCCAGCAGTTCAGGGTTTAACTATGGCTACACCTTC. This sequence encodes CASSSGFNYGYTF.

This clone came up a few times. The CDR3 here is CASSEALSGRGSNQPQHF. The DNA of the CDR3 is TGTGCCAGCAGTGAAGCGCTGAGTGGGAGGGGCAGCAATCAGCCCCAGCATTTT. This rearrangement joins TRBV6-1 to TRBJ1-5; a weak D match, TRBD1 (5 bases). Trimming took 0 bases from V and 1 from J, leaving 16 bases between them. The CDR3 is made up of 18 amino acids. CDR1 MNHNS and CDR2 SASEGT come from the germline V gene.

The rearrangement uses TRBV18 and TRBJ2-1; D is uncertain. V was cut by 2 bases and J by 6 bases, with 17 bases left in between. The CDR3 totals 16 residues. Germline V gene sequence: CDR1 KGHSH, CDR2 LQKENI. The DNA of the CDR3 is TGTGCCAGCTCACCATACAGCCTTCAGGCCAGCAATGAGCAGTTCTTC. Amino acid sequence: CASSPYSLQASNEQFF.

This clone was seen a handful of times. The V gene is TRBV19, the J gene TRBJ1-5; weak D call: TRBD1 (5 bases). The V end was cut by 6 bases, the J end by 0 bases, with 15 bases between. CDR3 size: 16 residues. Germline V lookup: CDR1 LNHDA, CDR2 SQIVND (reference sequence). The CDR3 DNA sequence: TGTGCCAGTAGGACGACAGCGGGATCTAGCAATCAGCCCCAGCATTTT. Amino acid sequence: CASRTTAGSSNQPQHF.

The CDR3 DNA sequence: TGTGCCAGCAGTTACGTGGGCACTAACTATGGCTACACCTTC. This encodes CASSYVGTNYGYTF. This chain links TRBV6-6 with TRBJ1-2; no clear D gene. V lost 2 bases to trimming and J lost 0 bases, with 7 bases between them. The CDR3 sequence is 14 residues long. Germline V lookup: CDR1 MNHNY, CDR2 SVGAGI (reference sequence).